These 13 T cell receptor beta chains were sequenced from one sample in a study of early T cells in non-severe SARS-CoV-2 infection. From the 5' RACE reads, TCRdb called clonotypes with MiXCR, one entry per CDR3 protein. The sample has about 60,000 distinct CDR3 sequences; 10% to 15% are singletons. Sequences were obtained from whole blood. The receptor source for this set is an adult who was a healthcare worker with PCR-confirmed SARS-CoV-2 infection or an uninfected control (not recorded which).

This clonotype came up many times. This chain uses TRBV4-1 with TRBJ2-3; TRBD2 agrees at 11 bases. Germline V gene lookup returns CDR1 MGHRA and CDR2 YSYEKL. V was clipped by 0 bases and J by 4 bases; unmatched bases: 9. The CDR3 totals 18 residues. The CDR3: CASSQERKTSGVSDTQYF. In DNA, the CDR3 is TGCGCCAGCAGCCAAGAGCGCAAGACTAGCGGGGTATCAGATACGCAGTATTTT.

This clonotype was observed a few times. The chain joins TRBV5-4 to TRBJ1-1, with D possibly TRBD1 on 5 matching bases. V was pared by 5 bases and J by 3 bases, with 17 bases between. Germline values: CDR1 SGHNT, CDR2 YYREEE (reference sequence). This CDR3 is 15 amino acids long. This CDR3 is CASSPAGRGDTEAFF. The CDR3 bases are TGTGCCAGCAGTCCAGCGGGGCGCGGAGACACTGAAGCTTTCTTT.

This clonotype was picked up many times. This chain connects TRBV5-4 to TRBJ2-7; possibly TRBD2 for D (5 bases). V shed 3 bases and J shed 3 bases, with 13 bases lying between them. Germline CDR1 reads SGHNT; CDR2 reads YYREEE (reference sequence). The CDR3 spans 14 residues. The CDR3 spells CASSSADRGYEQYF. The CDR3 DNA is TGTGCCAGCAGCTCCGCGGATCGGGGCTACGAGCAGTACTTC. Using reference TRBV5-4 and TRBJ2-7 for the parts outside the CDR3, the full variable domain is ETGVTQSPTHLIKTRGQQVTLRCSSQSGHNTVSWYQQALGQGPQFIFQYYREEENGRGNFPPRFSGLQFPNYSSELNVNALELDDSALYLCASSSADRGYEQYFGPGTRLTVT.

The rearrangement uses TRBV5-6 and TRBJ2-7; unclear D gene. Germline values: CDR1 SGHDT, CDR2 YYEEEE. V was clipped by 1 base and J by 0 bases, with 8 bases between them. The CDR3 contains 14 residues. CDR3 amino acids: CASSLSYNSYEQYF. CDR3 nucleotide sequence: TGTGCCAGCAGCTTGAGTTACAACTCCTACGAGCAGTACTTC.

This clonotype has more than one count but fewer than ten. The chain carries TRBV10-1 and TRBJ2-5; 8 bases match TRBD1. The V and J ends lost 3 bases and 0 bases, in that order; junction bases with no gene match: 6. Per the germline V gene, CDR1 is WNHNN and CDR2 is SYGVQD (reference sequence). The CDR3 runs to 16 residues. CDR3 region: CASSEFSTGDQETQYF. The CDR3 region has the DNA TGCGCCAGCAGTGAATTCTCGACAGGGGACCAAGAGACCCAGTACTTC.

V gene TRBV20-1 combines with J gene TRBJ1-1, with D possibly being TRBD1 (5 bases). This CDR3 has 15 amino acids. From germline, CDR1 is DFQATT and CDR2 SNEGSKA (reference sequence). Trimming stripped 6 bases from V and 3 bases from J, with 20 bases between. For the CDR3, the DNA is TGCAGTGCAGCCGGGACGGGGTCAGGTTACACTGAAGCTTTCTTT. Its protein is CSAAGTGSGYTEAFF.

The chain uses TRBV18 and TRBJ1-1; TRBD1 matches at 8 bases. CDR3 length: 16 amino acids. V shed 5 bases and J 4 bases; nucleotides not matched to a gene: 12. Per the germline V gene, CDR1 is KGHSH and CDR2 is LQKENI. The CDR3 DNA follows: TGTGCCAGCTCATCCTCGGGACAGGTAAAAGGCACTGAAGCTTTCTTT. This translates into CASSSSGQVKGTEAFF. The full variable domain, its missing parts supplied by reference TRBV18 and TRBJ1-1, is NAGVMQNPRHLVRRRGQEARLRCSPMKGHSHVYWYRQLPEEGLKFMVYLQKENIIDESGMPKERFSAEFPKEGPSILRIQQVVRGDSAAYFCASSSSGQVKGTEAFFGQGTRLTVV.

This clonotype came up many times. This chain links TRBV20-1 with TRBJ2-1, with TRBD2 matching over 10 bases. CDR1 is DFQATT, CDR2 SNEGSKA, per germline (reference sequence). CDR3 size: 20 residues. The ends lost 2 bases at V and 4 bases at J; junction bases unmatched: 20. The CDR3: CSARPPRGVTVAGGYNEQFF. The CDR3 nucleotides are TGCAGTGCTAGACCCCCCCGAGGGGTTACGGTAGCGGGAGGTTACAATGAGCAGTTCTTC.

At least ten counts were recorded for this clonotype. The genes are TRBV4-3 and TRBJ2-3, with D possibly being TRBD1 (6 bases). Germline V gene lookup returns CDR1 LGHNA and CDR2 YSLEER. This CDR3 spans 13 amino acids. The V end was cut by 3 bases, the J end by 6 bases, with 10 bases between. Here the CDR3 reads CASSHRGLDTQYF. DNA for the CDR3: TGCGCCAGCAGCCACAGGGGATTGGATACGCAGTATTTT.

This clonotype was detected many times. The chain carries TRBV25-1 and TRBJ2-7; D may be TRBD2 (5 bases). CDR3 length: 13 residues. CDR1 and CDR2 (germline): MGHDK, SYGVNS. V was trimmed by 4 bases and J by 1 base, leaving 8 bases between them. The CDR3: CASSAGGSYEQYF. The CDR3 DNA sequence: TGTGCCAGCAGTGCTGGAGGTTCCTACGAGCAGTACTTC.

The J gene is TRBJ2-7, the V gene TRBV25-1, with D tentatively TRBD1 or TRBD2 (5 bases each). This CDR3 spans 14 amino acids. Germline V gives CDR1 MGHDK, CDR2 SYGVNS. Trimming removed 5 bases from V and 9 bases from J, with 20 bases in between. DNA for the CDR3: TGTGCCAGCAGTAAGTCCGGGACGCAGACGAGGCAGTACTTC. This sequence encodes CASSKSGTQTRQYF.

This chain joins TRBV6-2 or TRBV6-3 and TRBJ2-3; 9 bases line up with TRBD2. The CDR3 sequence is 14 residues long. V lost 6 bases, J lost 5 bases, and 6 bases stayed unmatched. Germline V gene sequence: CDR1 MNHEY, CDR2 SVGEGT. This CDR3 reads CASRRGLALDTQYF. The CDR3 DNA reads TGTGCCAGCAGACGGGGACTAGCTTTAGATACGCAGTATTTT.

This clonotype was counted only a few times. This chain connects TRBV15 to TRBJ2-5; possibly TRBD2 for D (5 bases). This CDR3 spans 14 amino acids. V was trimmed by 0 bases and J by 5 bases, leaving 10 bases between them. Germline CDR1 is LNHNV and CDR2 is YYDKDF (reference sequence). CDR3 sequence (DNA): TGTGCCACCAGCAGAGATTTAGAGGGTGAGACCCAGTACTTC. Translated: CATSRDLEGETQYF.